Here is one TCR beta chain with its context. The antigen is unknown. This sample was taken from a study of coeliac disease. Study context: Coeliac patients had active, refractory type I, or gluten-free-diet-controlled disease. Refractory type I patients had no gluten-free diet response for over 12 months. Study observations and caveats: Lower clonality than controls marked TRB and TRG repertoires from active celiac intraepithelial and lamina propria samples.

TCRdb's copy holds only in-frame clones and misses some; the assay was immunoSEQ multiplex PCR. Among around 9,000 clones listed, approximately 67% were seen once. From germline, CDR1 is MNHNS and CDR2 SASEGT. The CDR3 is made up of 14 amino acids. V was pared by 6 bases and J by 7 bases, with 6 bases of the junction left unmatched. This sequence was found in a woman aged 55-69 years with celiac disease. The sample comprised lamina propria lymphocytes from the gut. The V gene is TRBV6-1, the J gene TRBJ2-1, with 10 bases matching TRBD1. In DNA, the CDR3 is TGTGCCAGCAGCCGGGACAGGGGAAGGAATGAGCAGTTCTTC. Its translation is CASSRDRGRNEQFF.